This TCR beta chain was obtained from a study of cytomegalovirus exposure and HLA in healthy donors. Study results and limitations: Whilst most TCR sequences proved rare, a subset of public TCRs occurred across many donors. The authors later found TCR association rates varying by HLA locus, with DRB1 most and HLA-C fewest.

All the people who gave samples were healthy bone marrow donors. Trimming shortened V by 4 bases and J by 8 bases, and 8 bases separated the two germline ends. This CDR3 region has 11 residues. CDR1 is MDHEN, CDR2 SYDVKM, per germline. PCR primers comprised 60 Vbeta and 13 Jbeta primers. Measured with immunoSEQ multiplex PCR; TCRdb has only the in-frame clones, and not every one. This sample's table reports under 90,000 clones. Comments on this clone: Its antigen is undetermined.

The chain has TRBV28 and TRBJ1-2; D gene ambiguous. The sequenced material came from PBMCs. This receptor was identified in a man aged 50 to 60 in good health and CMV-seropositive. Here the CDR3 reads CASSSVRGYTF. DNA of the CDR3: TGTGCCAGCAGTTCGGTTCGAGGCTACACCTTC.